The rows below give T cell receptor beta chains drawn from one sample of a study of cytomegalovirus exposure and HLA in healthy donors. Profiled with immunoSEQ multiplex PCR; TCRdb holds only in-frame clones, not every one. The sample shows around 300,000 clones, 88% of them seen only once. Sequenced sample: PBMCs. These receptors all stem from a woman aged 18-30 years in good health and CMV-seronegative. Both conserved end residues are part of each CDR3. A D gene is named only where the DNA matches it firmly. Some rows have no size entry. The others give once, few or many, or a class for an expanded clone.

DNA: TGTGCCATTGGACTAGCGGGAGTCGGATCCTACGAGCAGTACTTC
CDR3: CAIGLAGVGSYEQYF
V: TRBV28
size: .
J: TRBJ2-7
D: TRBD2

DNA: TGTGCCAGCAGTTACTCAGAGGTGAACAAGGAAAAACTGTTTTTT
CDR3: CASSYSEVNKEKLFF
V: TRBV6-5
size: .
J: TRBJ1-4
D: .

DNA: TGTGCCACCGGTAGGGGGGGAGGTCGGACCTACGAGCAGTACTTC
CDR3: CATGRGGGRTYEQYF
V: TRBV15
size: .
J: TRBJ2-7
D: .

DNA: TGTGCCAGCAGCTTGGGAGCGGGACGTCGCAACAATGAGCAGTTCTTC
CDR3: CASSLGAGRRNNEQFF
V: TRBV5-4
size: .
J: TRBJ2-1
D: TRBD2

DNA: TGCAGTGCTAGACTAGGTCAGACCCAGTACTTC
CDR3: CSARLGQTQYF
V: TRBV20-1
size: .
J: TRBJ2-5
D: .

DNA: TGTGCCAGCAGCCGGGGACAGGGGTTGGGAGAGCAGTACTTC
CDR3: CASSRGQGLGEQYF
V: TRBV6-5
size: .
J: TRBJ2-7
D: TRBD1

DNA: TGTGCCAGCGATCCGGGGAACACTGAAGCTTTCTTT
CDR3: CASDPGNTEAFF
V: TRBV2
size: .
J: TRBJ1-1
D: .

DNA: TGTGCCTGGCGCCAAACTAGCGGAGAGACCCAGTACTTC
CDR3: CAWRQTSGETQYF
V: TRBV30
size: once
J: TRBJ2-5
D: TRBD2

DNA: TGTGCCAGCAGCCCCGTCCCCACGGGTGGCTACACCTTC
CDR3: CASSPVPTGGYTF
V: TRBV6-5
size: .
J: TRBJ1-2
D: .

DNA: TGTGCCAGCAGTTACACTACAGGGGTCAAAAACATTCAGTACTTC
CDR3: CASSYTTGVKNIQYF
V: TRBV28
size: .
J: TRBJ2-4
D: TRBD1

DNA: TGTGCCAGCAGTGAAAAAACAGGGGAGGACTATGGCTACACCTTC
CDR3: CASSEKTGEDYGYTF
V: TRBV25-1
size: .
J: TRBJ1-2
D: TRBD1

DNA: TGTGCCAGCAGCCTTGGGACTAGCGCACGCACAGATACGCAGTATTTT
CDR3: CASSLGTSARTDTQYF
V: TRBV9
size: .
J: TRBJ2-3
D: TRBD2

DNA: TGTGCCAGCAGGAAAAACAGGGGAGAAGAGACCCAGTACTTC
CDR3: CASRKNRGEETQYF
V: TRBV2
size: .
J: TRBJ2-5
D: TRBD1

DNA: TGCAGCGTTGAAAGTAGGGGGCTAGCGGGAGGTTCCCACGAGCAGTACTTC
CDR3: CSVESRGLAGGSHEQYF
V: TRBV29-1
size: .
J: TRBJ2-7
D: TRBD2

DNA: TGCGCCAGCAGCCATCCGGCGGGGGACACCGGGGAGCTGTTTTTT
CDR3: CASSHPAGDTGELFF
V: TRBV4-3
size: .
J: TRBJ2-2
D: TRBD2

DNA: TGTGCCAGCAGCGTAGGGTCAGCGGGAGGATACGAGCAGTACTTC
CDR3: CASSVGSAGGYEQYF
V: TRBV9
size: .
J: TRBJ2-7
D: TRBD2

DNA: TGTGCCAGCAGTTACTCGTTTCGGGAGGGCACAGATACGCAGTATTTT
CDR3: CASSYSFREGTDTQYF
V: TRBV6-5
size: once
J: TRBJ2-3
D: TRBD2

DNA: TGTGCCAGCAGTCCCGACAGGGCCTGGGGCAATCAGCCCCAGCATTTT
CDR3: CASSPDRAWGNQPQHF
V: TRBV28
size: .
J: TRBJ1-5
D: TRBD1

DNA: TGTGCCAGCACCGAGAGAATTTTATCCGTGACCCAGTACTTC
CDR3: CASTERILSVTQYF
V: TRBV28
size: .
J: TRBJ2-5
D: .

DNA: TGTGCCAGCCACGGGGGGGGCGCGTCATACGAGCAGTACTTC
CDR3: CASHGGGASYEQYF
V: TRBV18
size: .
J: TRBJ2-7
D: TRBD2

DNA: TGTGCCAGCAGCTTGACTGGGACTAGCGTGTACAATGAGCAGTTCTTC
CDR3: CASSLTGTSVYNEQFF
V: TRBV11-3
size: .
J: TRBJ2-1
D: TRBD2

DNA: TGTGCCAGCAGCCTGGGGACAGGGGGCCTGAGCTCCTACGAGCAGTACTTC
CDR3: CASSLGTGGLSSYEQYF
V: TRBV7-8
size: .
J: TRBJ2-7
D: TRBD1